This TCR beta chain was sequenced for a study of glioma-infiltrating T cells. Using RNA template, CDR3s of TCR alpha and beta were amplified with iRepertoire arm-PCR. Via MiXCR, TCRdb re-called the multiplex PCR reads, giving one row per CDR3 protein. The data hold about 180,000 distinct CDR3 sequences, with about 40% observed a single time. This CDR3 has 16 amino acids. CDR1 is MDHEN and CDR2 is SYDVKM in the germline V gene. The junction had 12 bases not matched to a gene; V was cut back by 7 bases and J by 2 bases. The TCR originated in a human donor with low-grade glioma or glioblastoma, undergoing nonglioma brain surgery, or in good health (not recorded which). The chain links TRBV28 to TRBJ2-7; 9 nucleotides line up with TRBD2. Sequenced input: glioma tissue, nonneoplastic brain tissue, or PBMCs (not recorded which). This CDR3 reads CASIPWPSGITYEQYF. The DNA of the CDR3 is TGTGCCAGCATTCCCTGGCCTAGCGGGATTACCTACGAGCAGTACTTC. The full variable domain, rest sourced from reference TRBV28 and TRBJ2-7, is DVKVTQSSRYLVKRTGEKVFLECVQDMDHENMFWYRQDPGLGLRLIYFSYDVKMKEKGDIPEGYSVSREKKERFSLILESASTNQTSMYLCASIPWPSGITYEQYFGPGTRLTVT.